This T cell receptor (beta chain) was captured in a study of shared T cell receptors in the human thymus. The CDR3 is made up of 16 amino acids. V lost 7 bases and J lost 5; bases outside the gene matches: 10. The germline gives CDR1 LNHDA, CDR2 SQIVND (reference sequence). Data came from immunoSEQ multiplex PCR; TCRdb stores just in-frame clones and leaves some out. The sample holds approximately 400,000 clones, 95% seen once. The V call is TRBV19, the J call TRBJ2-1; TRBD2 matches 11 bases. The origin of this receptor is a human donor. Sequencing was performed on thymocytes. Here the CDR3 reads CASNHSGRAKNNEQFF. CDR3 DNA sequence: TGTGCCAGTAATCATAGCGGGAGGGCCAAGAACAATGAGCAGTTCTTC.